One TCR beta chain is described in this entry. No cognate antigen has been identified for it. Base quality data are lacking; no much larger clone is found one base away. The CDR3 regions of human TCRbeta chains were subjected to immunosequencing. Per the source publication's procedure: Repertoire TCRs were checked for matches against a reference library of SARS-CoV-2-specific TCRs that had been generated using the MIRA antigen-specificity platform. Breadth meant the fraction of unique TCRs that were SARS-CoV-2-associated, whereas depth meant the fraction of total T cells that were SARS-CoV-2-associated. Using the MIRA data, each spike-specific TCR was assigned both to the spike region to which the TCR was reactive and to a CD4 or CD8 class. Log10-transformed breadth and depth values were compared by one-way ANOVA with Sidak's multiple comparisons tests. TCRdb limited this immuneACCESS table to in-frame rearrangements with V and J called. A share of clones is missing; checked studies link under half to unresolved V genes, and the rest is unexplained. The D gene and trimming were derived from the DNA, and the V and J assignments and clone size from that table. The sample has about 35,000 clones on record, 65% to 90% of them singletons. The ten largest clones represent approximately 6.5% of the sample.

The entry originates in a study of T cell responses to AZD1222 COVID-19 vaccine (dated by TCRdb to the early 2020s). Describing the broader study: AZD1222 recipients given second doses at about 4 weeks or at about 12 weeks were pooled, since spike-specific TCR depth and breadth were not found to differ between the two schedules. TCR sequencing covered roughly 230 trial participants: about 210 given two doses of AZD1222 and about 26 given two doses of MenACWY control vaccine. Trial participants were enrolled by age into 18-55, 56-69 and 70-plus year subgroups, with roughly 160, 29 and 62 TCR-sequenced participants respectively. Results and caveats for the whole study, not just this receptor: The vaccine-associated CD4 TCRs covered the entire spike protein, and the dominant responses fell in regions 160-218 and 743-854. The 56-69-year group was small, and its depth increase did not reach significance, likely because of low power. Because no day 14 peak-response samples were available, repertoires were characterized only after the peak T cell response. Spike-specific TCR breadth and depth rose significantly after two AZD1222 doses compared with day 0 and with MenACWY recipients. Only a handful of AZD1222 recipients were SARS-CoV-2 seropositive at baseline, limiting conclusions about previously exposed vaccinees. Nearly half of unique spike-specific TCRs reportedly recognized epitopes outside regions mutated in the B.1.351 and B.1.1.7 variants. Most participants were white British and females outnumbered males, and the authors suggested that clonal diversity may have been underestimated.

V and J are trimmed by 3 bases and 7 bases, and the gene matches miss 14 bases of the junction. CDR1 and CDR2 were assigned from the germline V gene as SGHDN and FVKESK. The CDR3, cysteine through phenylalanine, is 16 amino acids long. Only the CDR3 portion is preserved as DNA: 48 bases, with reading frame beginning at the first base. The time point label of this sample denotes: baseline before first vaccination. Vaccinee samples were obtained from the UK trials COV001 and COV002, which included a single-blind randomized controlled phase 2/3 trial of AZD1222 (ChAdOx1 nCoV-19) in healthy adults. For TCRbeta chain sequencing, PBMC samples from trial participants were taken at day 0 and at day 28 after the second dose.

The receptor was isolated from an adult in good health. The specimen was peripheral blood, collected on day 0 of AZD1222 vaccination. The receptor chain draws on TRBV14 and TRBJ1-2; 7 bases in the junction line up with TRBD1. The DNA sequence reads TGTGCCAGCAGCCAGCACCTAGGGCAGGGGGAAGCTGGCTACACCTTC. Its protein product is CASSQHLGQGEAGYTF.